The next 17 T cell receptor beta chains were all read from a single sample in a study of cytomegalovirus exposure and HLA in healthy donors. The PCR ran on 60 Vbeta and 13 Jbeta primers. The table came from immunoSEQ multiplex PCR; TCRdb's copy has only in-frame clones and leaves some out. The sample has more than 75,000 clones, more than 70% seen once. What was sequenced was PBMCs. These receptors were collected from a woman in her thirties or forties in good health and CMV-seronegative.

The chain carries TRBV30 and TRBJ1-1, with 7 positions matching TRBD1. The CDR3 is made up of 16 amino acids. CDR1 is GTSNPN and CDR2 is SVGIG in the germline V gene (reference sequence). J gave up 6 bases and V 1 base, and 14 bases lay outside the gene matches. This chain's CDR3 is CAWSAGTAPRVAEAFF. In nucleotides, the CDR3 is TGTGCCTGGAGTGCGGGGACAGCCCCCCGTGTAGCTGAAGCTTTCTTT.

The table lists this clone with a few counts. The chain has TRBV27 and TRBJ2-7, with 10 bases fitting TRBD2. From germline, CDR1 is MNHEY and CDR2 SMNVEV (reference sequence). The CDR3 has 14 amino acids. With V trimmed by 0 bases and J by 8 bases, 4 bases remained unmatched. The CDR3 sequence is CASSLSTSGVKQYF. DNA of the CDR3: TGTGCCAGCAGTTTATCTACTAGCGGGGTTAAGCAGTACTTC.

This rearrangement joins TRBV6-1 to TRBJ1-1; 7 positions match TRBD1. V shed 4 bases, J shed 0 bases, and the junction held 14 bases outside the gene matches. The CDR3 length is 18 residues. Germline V lookup: CDR1 MNHNS, CDR2 SASEGT. CDR3 amino acids: CASSAQGQTYTMNTEAFF. In DNA form, the CDR3 reads TGTGCCAGCAGTGCCCAGGGACAGACCTATACTATGAACACTGAAGCTTTCTTT.

This clone was counted between two and nine times. This rearrangement joins TRBV7-7 to TRBJ2-7; 9 bases are a match to TRBD2. The V gene's germline CDR1 is SSHAT and CDR2 FNYEAQ (reference sequence). This CDR3 is 13 amino acids long. CDR3 DNA: TGTGTTCCGACTAGCGGTCACTCCTACGAGCAGTACTTC. Protein product: CVPTSGHSYEQYF.

The V call is TRBV5-1, the J call TRBJ2-3; maybe TRBD2 (5 bases). V lost 0 bases and J lost 4, with 9 bases in between. There are 14 residues in the CDR3. From germline, CDR1 is SGHRS and CDR2 YFSETQ. CDR3 nucleotides: TGCGCCAGCAGCTTGGTAGGGAGCCCAGATACGCAGTATTTT. Translating gives CASSLVGSPDTQYF. Drawing the rest from reference TRBV5-1 and TRBJ2-3, the complete variable domain is KAGVTQTPRYLIKTRGQQVTLSCSPISGHRSVSWYQQTPGQGLQFLFEYFSETQRNKGNFPGRFSGRQFSNSRSEMNVSTLELGDSALYLCASSLVGSPDTQYFGPGTRLTVL.

The chain is built from TRBV10-3 and TRBJ2-7; 8 bases fit TRBD1. Germline values: CDR1 ENHRY, CDR2 SYGVKD. The CDR3 covers 16 residues. The V segment lost 3 bases and the J segment 0 bases; nucleotides outside the gene matches: 7. The CDR3 DNA follows: TGTGCCATCAGTGACCCCGTTGGACAGGGCTCCTACGAGCAGTACTTC. Protein sequence: CAISDPVGQGSYEQYF.

J is TRBJ2-5 and V is TRBV28; 14 bases fit TRBD2. CDR1 MDHEN and CDR2 SYDVKM come from the germline V gene. J gave up 4 bases and V 7 bases, and 5 bases lay outside the gene matches. The CDR3 loop spans 15 amino acids. The CDR3 sequence is CASTRLAGGAETQYF. The CDR3 DNA reads as TGTGCCAGCACCAGACTAGCGGGGGGGGCAGAGACCCAGTACTTC.

CDR3 protein: CASSATGGDSPLHF. The CDR3 region has the DNA TGCGCCAGCAGCGCTACAGGGGGGGATTCACCCCTCCACTTT. The chain joins TRBV5-1 to TRBJ1-6; 8 nucleotides align to TRBD1. The CDR3 consists of 14 residues. Germline loops: CDR1 SGHRS, CDR2 YFSETQ. V shed 4 bases, J shed 8 bases, and the junction held 5 bases outside the gene matches.

The rearrangement links TRBV5-4 to TRBJ2-7, with TRBD1 as a possible D gene (6 bases). The CDR3 sequence is 14 residues long. Germline V CDR1 and CDR2: SGHNT, YYREEE (reference sequence). V was clipped by 4 bases and J by 2 bases, with 13 bases between them. The chain's CDR3 is CASSDGTFTYEQYF. CDR3 in DNA: TGTGCCAGCAGCGACGGGACATTTACCTACGAGCAGTACTTC.

There are a few counts of this clone. This sequence joins TRBV27 and TRBJ1-1; TRBD1 agrees at 9 bases. V gave up 4 bases and J gave up 6 bases; unmatched junction bases: 15. Per germline, CDR1 MNHEY and CDR2 SMNVEV (reference sequence). This CDR3 region has 17 residues. The CDR3 loop is CASSSLPPGTGKAEAFF. DNA of the CDR3: TGTGCCAGCAGTTCCCTTCCTCCCGGGACAGGGAAGGCTGAAGCTTTCTTT.

V usage is TRBV18 and J usage is TRBJ2-6; tentative D call: TRBD2 (5 bases). The CDR3 runs 19 residues. Germline loops: CDR1 KGHSH, CDR2 LQKENI. V lost 3 bases, J lost 0 bases, and 18 bases lay in between. The CDR3 sequence is CASSPRRKSNLSGANVLTF. In DNA form, the CDR3 reads TGTGCCAGCTCACCCCGGAGGAAGTCCAATCTCTCTGGGGCCAACGTCCTGACTTTC. The full variable domain, rest sourced from reference TRBV18 and TRBJ2-6, is NAGVMQNPRHLVRRRGQEARLRCSPMKGHSHVYWYRQLPEEGLKFMVYLQKENIIDESGMPKERFSAEFPKEGPSILRIQQVVRGDSAAYFCASSPRRKSNLSGANVLTFGAGSRLTVL.

V and J are TRBV6-5 and TRBJ1-5; no definite D call. Germline V lookup: CDR1 MNHEY, CDR2 SVGAGI. The CDR3 runs to 15 residues. V lost 6 bases and J lost 1, with 13 bases in between. The CDR3 DNA reads as TGTGCCAGCAGGCCCAGTTGGCTCAGCAATCAGCCCCAGCATTTT. Translated, it gives CASRPSWLSNQPQHF.

This chain joins TRBV4-1 and TRBJ1-2; a possible D gene is TRBD1 (5 bases). Germline lookup yields CDR1 MGHRA and CDR2 YSYEKL. The CDR3 has 16 amino acids. V was cut by 0 bases and J by 0 bases, with 11 bases left in between. CDR3 region: CASSQEPDTANYGYTF. CDR3 DNA: TGCGCCAGCAGCCAAGAGCCGGACACAGCTAACTATGGCTACACCTTC.

This chain uses TRBV28 with TRBJ2-7; TRBD1 agrees at 8 bases. Germline assignment: CDR1 MDHEN and CDR2 SYDVKM. The CDR3 totals 16 residues. V lost 6 bases to trimming and J lost 4 bases; unmatched junction nucleotides: 14. The CDR3 protein is CASRGAVGQGSYEQYF. CDR3 nucleotides: TGTGCCAGCAGGGGCGCCGTAGGACAGGGTTCATACGAGCAGTACTTC.

This clone occurred once. CDR3 coding DNA: TGTGCCAGCAGTCCCCGAGAGGGAGTTCAGACAGATACGCAGTATTTT. It yields the protein CASSPREGVQTDTQYF. V usage is TRBV7-9 and J usage is TRBJ2-3; a weak D match, TRBD2 (5 bases). Germline V CDR1 and CDR2: SEHNR, FQNEAQ (reference sequence). CDR3 length equals 16 residues. V lost 6 bases and J 3 bases, leaving 19 bases between the germline ends.

This clone was found a few times. V usage is TRBV30 and J usage is TRBJ1-5; tentative D call: TRBD1 (5 bases). Germline CDR1 is GTSNPN and CDR2 is SVGIG (reference sequence). Trimming took 2 bases from V and 5 from J, leaving 13 bases between them. This CDR3 is 14 amino acids long. In nucleotides, the CDR3 is TGTGCCTGGAGTTCATCCGGGGGACATCAGCCCCAGCATTTT. Translated: CAWSSSGGHQPQHF.

V and J are TRBV6-6 and TRBJ1-1; 7 nucleotides agree with TRBD1. Germline assignment: CDR1 MNHNY and CDR2 SVGAGI (reference sequence). The CDR3 covers 13 residues. V lost 7 bases and J lost 4; bases outside the gene matches: 6. CDR3 residues: CASTRDSPTEAFF. The DNA for the CDR3 is TGTGCCAGCACCAGGGACAGTCCCACTGAAGCTTTCTTT.